This T cell receptor beta chain was identified during a study of identical twins (dated by TCRdb to between 2015 and 2016). The study in broad terms: TCR alpha and beta repertoires from monozygotic twins, unrelated adults of various ages and cord blood were deep-sequenced to test whether fetal clonotypes persist. Replicate twin experiments were performed at different times using different library preparation protocols to rule out contamination. Findings and caveats that apply to the study as a whole: Compared with coincidental sharing between unrelated individuals, out-of-frame TCR alpha sequences shared between twins showed an excess of sequences with low generation probability. Because the same donors could not be followed over many years, conclusions were based on cross-sectional statistical analysis. Recombination models systematically underestimated out-of-frame TCR alpha sharing in monozygotic twins but agreed with sharing between unrelated individuals. The excess sharing between twins in beta out-of-frame sequences was weaker because fewer shared sequences reduced the signal-to-noise ratio. Abundant cord blood beta clonotypes carried fewer insertions; young adult naive repertoires showed a weaker similar trend, while memory repertoires showed none. Zero-insertion analyses could be partly confounded by invariant T cells such as MAIT and iNKT, though diverse VJ usage argued against such confounding for most clonotypes.

Library creation used 5' RACE. For sequencing, an Illumina HiSeq 2000 was employed. Template switching introduced a universal primer binding site; the final cDNA contained a unique molecular identifier, enabling accurate counting of TCR cDNA molecules. Specific primers in the conserved constant-segment region were used to synthesize first-strand cDNA for the TCR alpha and beta chains. Each cDNA library was double barcoded, with a SMART-Mk sample barcode plus Illumina barcodes, to control for contamination. TruSeq adapter sequences and Illumina sample barcodes were added in two successive PCR steps. Sequencing of the TCR alpha and beta cDNA libraries was done on the Illumina HiSeq platform using custom primers. Processing in the source paper ran as follows. MiGEC was used to process raw reads and extract unique molecular identifiers, and MiXCR was used to find CDR3 positions. Recombination models were inferred per individual with the repgenHMM and IGoR tools using an EM algorithm. The analysis of shared clonotypes was done with the tcR package in R, with sharing normalized by the product of cloneset sizes. To study raw recombination free of thymic and clonal selection effects, out-of-frame nonproductive sequences were analyzed. TCRdb ran its own pipeline on the public reads, namely fastp trimming at Q25 and MiXCR clone calling, and kept in-frame beta chains. Identical CDR3 protein sequences are pooled into one entry, listed with their most common genes and DNA. TCRdb's processing, not the authors', yielded these V and J calls. The sample table contains 1.5 million to 2 million distinct CDR3 sequences; only one count was recorded for less than 40% of them. The top ten clones comprise 0.25% to 0.3% of the sample.

Only healthy Caucasian donors were included. As regards this clonotype: There is no known antigen for this receptor. No per-base quality is available; no much larger clone lies one base away.

Material: cord blood. The sequence was collected from a newborn girl in good health.

The CDR3 region has the sequence CAYYSGAAKNIQYF. The sequenced DNA is TGTGCCTATTATAGCGGGGCGGCCAAAAACATTCAGTACTTC. The V gene is TRBV30 and the J gene is TRBJ2-4, with 8 bases matching TRBD2. From its cysteine to its phenylalanine, the CDR3 spans 14 amino acids. Only the CDR3 part of the read is kept: 42 bases, read in frame from the first base. The germline V gene (reference sequence) gives CDR1 as GTSNPN and CDR2 as SVGIG. V is cut back by 7 bases and J by 1 base, with 6 bases in the junction unmatched.